The 9 T cell receptor beta chains reported below all come from one sample, sequenced in a study of T cell repertoires in aging, cancer and after chemotherapy. Amplification of TCR beta used genomic DNA extracted from peripheral blood. Rearranged V-D-J TRB sequences were amplified with a mixed TRB-A/B primer pool. One entry per CDR3 protein results from TCRdb running MiXCR on the multiplex PCR reads. The sample records thousands of distinct CDR3 sequences, around 20% being singletons. The sample was blood. The receptors derive from a human donor in good health. The donor label of this sample is uncertain.

Within the sample, this clonotype is medium-sized. J is TRBJ2-7 and V is TRBV18; maybe TRBD1 (5 bases). From germline, CDR1 is KGHSH and CDR2 LQKENI. With 3 bases removed from V and 4 bases from J, the gap between germline ends came to 7 bases. This CDR3 region has 12 residues. The CDR3 DNA reads TGTGCCAGCTCACCGGGGCGGTACGAGCAGTACTTC. It translates to CASSPGRYEQYF.

This rearrangement joins TRBV27 to TRBJ1-1; 8 nucleotides match TRBD1. Per the germline V gene, CDR1 is MNHEY and CDR2 is SMNVEV (reference sequence). CDR3 size: 15 residues. V was clipped by 6 bases and J by 4 bases; unmatched bases: 10. The CDR3 DNA sequence: TGTGCCAGCAGCCTCTACAATACAGGGGGCACTGAAGCTTTCTTT. Its translation: CASSLYNTGGTEAFF.

This clonotype rates as medium-sized. The gene calls are TRBV12-3 or TRBV12-4 and TRBJ2-7, with 7 bases that match TRBD1. V shed 7 bases and J 0 bases; nucleotides not matched to a gene: 3. The CDR3 contains 13 residues. The CDR3 bases are TGTGCCAGCACCTGGGACAGCTCCTACGAGCAGTACTTC. This codes for CASTWDSSYEQYF.

This clonotype is termed medium-sized. The chain links TRBV6-1 to TRBJ1-5; D ambiguous. The CDR3 contains 13 residues. CDR1 and CDR2 (germline): MNHNS, SASEGT. V was clipped by 2 bases and J by 3 bases, with 5 bases between them. CDR3 loop: CASSENTNQPQHF. The CDR3 nucleotides read TGTGCCAGCAGTGAAAATACCAATCAGCCCCAGCATTTT.

A few counts support this clonotype. The chain employs TRBV20-1 and TRBJ2-7; 10 bases map to TRBD2. This CDR3 has 14 residues. CDR1 and CDR2 (germline): DFQATT, SNEGSKA (reference sequence). The ends lost 0 bases at V and 3 bases at J; junction bases unmatched: 2. CDR3: CSARDSGGYYEQYF. The CDR3 DNA sequence: TGCAGTGCTAGAGATAGCGGGGGGTACTACGAGCAGTACTTC.

This clonotype was found a few times. This chain links TRBV20-1 with TRBJ1-2, with D hard to call. Germline V gene sequence: CDR1 DFQATT, CDR2 SNEGSKA (reference sequence). CDR3 length: 13 residues. The germline V and J ends were trimmed by 3 bases and 5 bases, with 13 bases remaining between them. CDR3 protein: CSASVPGGYGYTF. The CDR3 DNA reads TGCAGTGCTAGTGTTCCAGGAGGTTATGGCTACACCTTC.

The chain joins TRBV7-9 to TRBJ2-7; TRBD2 aligns across 7 bases. V shed 2 bases and J 3 bases; nucleotides not matched to a gene: 4. This CDR3 comprises 14 residues. The germline gives CDR1 SEHNR, CDR2 FQNEAQ (reference sequence). The CDR3 region is CASSLRGVIYEQYF. The CDR3 DNA sequence: TGTGCCAGCAGCTTACGGGGGGTTATCTACGAGCAGTACTTC. Supplemented by reference TRBV7-9 and TRBJ2-7, the full variable domain reads DTGVSQNPRHKITKRGQNVTFRCDPISEHNRLYWYRQTLGQGPEFLTYFQNEAQLEKSRLLSDRFSAERPKGSFSTLEIQRTEQGDSAMYLCASSLRGVIYEQYFGPGTRLTVT.

The chain employs TRBV30 and TRBJ2-7, with 9 bases fitting TRBD1. CDR1 GTSNPN and CDR2 SVGIG come from the germline V gene (reference sequence). V shed 8 bases and J 0 bases; nucleotides not matched to a gene: 11. There are 15 residues in the CDR3. The CDR3 sequence is CASSLGQGSSYEQYF. In DNA, the CDR3 is TGTGCCAGCAGCCTTGGACAGGGGAGCTCCTACGAGCAGTACTTC.

This clonotype has a handful of counts. The chain has TRBV7-3 and TRBJ2-2; tentative D call: TRBD1 (6 bases). V was clipped by 2 bases and J by 5 bases, with 12 bases between them. The length of the CDR3 is 15 residues. CDR1 is SGHTA, CDR2 FQGTGA, per germline. CDR3 protein: CASSLLRGDTGELFF. The DNA of the CDR3 is TGTGCCAGCAGCTTACTCAGGGGTGATACCGGGGAGCTGTTTTTT.